This T cell receptor (beta chain) appears in the sequencing data of a study of regulatory T cells in long-lasting Graves disease. To make TCR beta libraries, researchers used iRepertoire HTBI primers and Arm-PCR of CDR3 regions. TCRdb reanalysed the multiplex PCR reads using MiXCR and keeps one entry per CDR3 protein. The repertoire holds 200,000 to 300,000 distinct CDR3 sequences, with around 20% as singletons. Time point reported: newly diagnosed GD, antithyroid drugs for less than 3 months. PBMCs provided the RNA from which the TCR library was made. The patient group derived from an endocrinology department in Xi'an, China. Roughly 10 milliliters of peripheral blood were taken and placed in EDTA tubes. Study-wide points: Whereas new patients shared about a thousand public clonotypes, persistent patients shared more, at 2,500 to 3,500.

This clonotype was counted once. Its specificity is unknown. The junction shows a germline mismatch at one end, possibly a read error. The source is a female donor with Graves disease. Material: peripheral blood mononuclear cells (PBMCs), obtained at new diagnosis, from a patient treated with antithyroid drugs.

The CDR3 coding sequence is TGTGCCAGTAGCTTACCGGCGGGCTACGAGCAGTACTTC. Protein product: CASSLPAGYEQYF. The genes are TRBV7-9 and TRBJ2-7, with D possibly being TRBD2 (5 bases). There are 13 residues in the CDR3. Germline CDR1 reads SEHNR; CDR2 reads FQNEAQ (reference sequence).